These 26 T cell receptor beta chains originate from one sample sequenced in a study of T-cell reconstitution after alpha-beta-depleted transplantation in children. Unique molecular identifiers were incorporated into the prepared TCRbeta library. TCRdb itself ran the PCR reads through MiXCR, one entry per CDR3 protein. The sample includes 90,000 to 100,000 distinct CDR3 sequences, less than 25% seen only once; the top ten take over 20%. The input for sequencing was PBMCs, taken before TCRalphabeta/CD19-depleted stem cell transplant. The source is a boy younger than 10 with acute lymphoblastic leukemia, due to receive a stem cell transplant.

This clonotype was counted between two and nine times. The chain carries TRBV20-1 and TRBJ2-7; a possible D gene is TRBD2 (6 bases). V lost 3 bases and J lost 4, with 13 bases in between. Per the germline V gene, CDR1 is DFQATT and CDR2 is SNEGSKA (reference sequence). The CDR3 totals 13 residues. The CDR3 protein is CSASGGAVYEQYF. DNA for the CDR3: TGCAGTGCTAGCGGAGGGGCCGTTTACGAGCAGTACTTC.

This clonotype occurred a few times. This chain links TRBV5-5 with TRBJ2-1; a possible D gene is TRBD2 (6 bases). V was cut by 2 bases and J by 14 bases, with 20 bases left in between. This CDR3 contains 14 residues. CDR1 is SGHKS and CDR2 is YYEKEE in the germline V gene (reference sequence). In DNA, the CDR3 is TGTGCCAGCAGCTTACCTCGCTTAGCGGAGGATAAGTTCTTC. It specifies CASSLPRLAEDKFF.

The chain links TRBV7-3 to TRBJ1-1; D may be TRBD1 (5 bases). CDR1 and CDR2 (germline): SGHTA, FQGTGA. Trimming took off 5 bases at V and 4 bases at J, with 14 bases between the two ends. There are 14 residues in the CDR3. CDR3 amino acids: CASSRDAGSTEAFF. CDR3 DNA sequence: TGTGCCAGCAGCCGAGATGCAGGGAGCACTGAAGCTTTCTTT.

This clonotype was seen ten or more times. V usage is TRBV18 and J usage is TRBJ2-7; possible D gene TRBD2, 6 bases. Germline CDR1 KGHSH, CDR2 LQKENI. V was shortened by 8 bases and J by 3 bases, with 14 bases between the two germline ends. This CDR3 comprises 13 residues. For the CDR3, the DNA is TGTGCCAGCGCCCCCGGGAGATTCTACGAGCAGTACTTC. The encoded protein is CASAPGRFYEQYF.

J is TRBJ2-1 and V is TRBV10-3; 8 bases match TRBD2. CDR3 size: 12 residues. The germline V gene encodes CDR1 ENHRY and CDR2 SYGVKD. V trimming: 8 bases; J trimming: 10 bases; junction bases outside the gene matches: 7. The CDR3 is CAIGGLAEEQFF. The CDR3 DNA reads TGTGCCATCGGAGGACTAGCTGAAGAGCAGTTCTTC.

The CDR3 here is CASSLRGTDRNTIYF. CDR3 in DNA: TGTGCCAGCAGTTTAAGGGGGACCGACAGAAACACCATATATTTT. This chain joins TRBV12-3 or TRBV12-4 and TRBJ1-3, with a possible D match to TRBD1 (6 bases). The CDR3 runs to 15 residues. With 2 bases removed from V and 5 bases from J, the gap between germline ends came to 13 bases.

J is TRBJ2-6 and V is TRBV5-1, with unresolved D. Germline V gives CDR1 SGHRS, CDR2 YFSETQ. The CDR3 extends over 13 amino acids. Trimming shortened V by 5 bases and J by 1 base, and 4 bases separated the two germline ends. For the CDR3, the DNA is TGCGCCAGCAGGAGTTCTGGGGCCAACGTCCTGACTTTC. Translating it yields CASRSSGANVLTF.

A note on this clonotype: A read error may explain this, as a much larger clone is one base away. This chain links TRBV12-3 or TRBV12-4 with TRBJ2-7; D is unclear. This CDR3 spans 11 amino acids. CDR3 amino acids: CVSSLAHEQYF. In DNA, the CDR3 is TGTGTCAGCAGTTTAGCCCACGAGCAGTACTTC.

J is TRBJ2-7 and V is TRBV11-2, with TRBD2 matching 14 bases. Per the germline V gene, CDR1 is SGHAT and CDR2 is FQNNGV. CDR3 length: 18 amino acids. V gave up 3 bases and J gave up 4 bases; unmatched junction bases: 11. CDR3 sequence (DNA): TGTGCCAGCAGCTTCGACGTTGCCGGGACTAGCGGGGGTTACGAGCAGTACTTC. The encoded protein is CASSFDVAGTSGGYEQYF.

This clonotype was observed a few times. The CDR3 nucleotides read TGTGCCAGCAGACTATCCGGGACTAGCGATTACAATGAGCAGTTCTTC. Its translation: CASRLSGTSDYNEQFF. V and J are TRBV5-8 and TRBJ2-1; 10 positions agree with TRBD2. Germline lookup yields CDR1 SGHTS and CDR2 YDEGEE. Losses at the gene ends were 5 bases for V and 4 bases for J; bases not matched to a gene: 9. This CDR3 contains 16 residues.

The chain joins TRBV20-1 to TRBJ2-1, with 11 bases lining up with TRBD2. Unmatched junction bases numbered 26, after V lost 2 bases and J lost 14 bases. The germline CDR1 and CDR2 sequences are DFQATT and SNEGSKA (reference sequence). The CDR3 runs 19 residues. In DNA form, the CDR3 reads TGCAGTGCTAGAAGGGCCGTCAAATCCGGGACTAGCGGAGAACGAATCGAGTTCTTC. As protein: CSARRAVKSGTSGERIEFF.

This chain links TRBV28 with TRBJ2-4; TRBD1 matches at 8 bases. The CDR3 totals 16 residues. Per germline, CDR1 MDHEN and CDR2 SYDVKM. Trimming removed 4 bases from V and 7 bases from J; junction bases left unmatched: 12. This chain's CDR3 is CASSSRQGSKWNIQYF. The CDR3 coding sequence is TGTGCCAGCAGTTCTCGACAGGGGAGCAAGTGGAACATTCAGTACTTC.

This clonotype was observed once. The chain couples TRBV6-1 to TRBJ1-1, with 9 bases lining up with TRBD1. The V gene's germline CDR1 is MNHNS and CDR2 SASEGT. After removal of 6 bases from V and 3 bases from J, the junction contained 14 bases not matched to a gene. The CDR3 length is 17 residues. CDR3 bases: TGTGCCAGCAGCCACCCCGGGACAGGGCGACGAGACACTGAAGCTTTCTTT. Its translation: CASSHPGTGRRDTEAFF.

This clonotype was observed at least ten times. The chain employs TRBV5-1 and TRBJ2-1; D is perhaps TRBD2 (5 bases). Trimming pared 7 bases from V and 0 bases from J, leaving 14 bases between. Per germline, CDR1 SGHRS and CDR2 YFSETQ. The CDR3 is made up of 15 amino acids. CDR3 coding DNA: TGCGCCAGCGGAGGCCCTACGAGCTCCTACAATGAGCAGTTCTTC. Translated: CASGGPTSSYNEQFF.

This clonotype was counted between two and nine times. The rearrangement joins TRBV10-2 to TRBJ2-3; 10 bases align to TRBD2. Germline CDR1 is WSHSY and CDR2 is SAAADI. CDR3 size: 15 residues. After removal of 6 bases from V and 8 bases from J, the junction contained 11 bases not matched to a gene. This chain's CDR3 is CASRQAGGDVRTQYF. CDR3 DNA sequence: TGCGCCAGCAGGCAAGCGGGAGGGGATGTTCGTACGCAGTATTTT.

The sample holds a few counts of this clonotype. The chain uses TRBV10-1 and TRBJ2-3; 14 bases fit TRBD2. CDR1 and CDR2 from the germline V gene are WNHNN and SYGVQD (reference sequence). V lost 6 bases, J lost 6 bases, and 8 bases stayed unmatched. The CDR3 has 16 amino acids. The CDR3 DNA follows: TGCGCCAGCAGCCCCGGACTAGCGGGAGGATTGGATACGCAGTATTTT. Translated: CASSPGLAGGLDTQYF.

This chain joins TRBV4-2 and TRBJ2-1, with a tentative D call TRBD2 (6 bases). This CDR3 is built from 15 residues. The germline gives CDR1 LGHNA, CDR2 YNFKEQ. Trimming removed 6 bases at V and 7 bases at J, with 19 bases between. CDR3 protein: CASSPAEGPSNEQFF. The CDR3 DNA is TGTGCCAGCAGTCCAGCGGAGGGGCCTTCGAATGAGCAGTTCTTC.

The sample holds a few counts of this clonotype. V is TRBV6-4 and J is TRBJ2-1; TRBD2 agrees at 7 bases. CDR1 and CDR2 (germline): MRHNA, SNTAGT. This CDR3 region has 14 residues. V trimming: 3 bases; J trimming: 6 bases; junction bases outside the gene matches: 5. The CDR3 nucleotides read TGTGCCAGCAGTGAAGGGGACTACTCCAATGAGCAGTTCTTC. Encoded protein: CASSEGDYSNEQFF.

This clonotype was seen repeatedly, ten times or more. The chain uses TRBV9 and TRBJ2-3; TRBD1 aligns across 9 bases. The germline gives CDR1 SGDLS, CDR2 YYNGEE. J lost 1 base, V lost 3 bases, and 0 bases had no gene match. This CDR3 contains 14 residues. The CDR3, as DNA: TGTGCCAGCAGCGGGACAGGGGGCACAGATACGCAGTATTTT. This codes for CASSGTGGTDTQYF.

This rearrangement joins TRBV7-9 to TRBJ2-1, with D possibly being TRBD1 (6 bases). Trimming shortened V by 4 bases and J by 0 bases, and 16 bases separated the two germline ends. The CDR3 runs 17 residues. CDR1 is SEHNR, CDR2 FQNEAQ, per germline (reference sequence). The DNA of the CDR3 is TGTGCCAGCAGCTCCCAGGACAGCCCGAGCTCCTACAATGAGCAGTTCTTC. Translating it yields CASSSQDSPSSYNEQFF.

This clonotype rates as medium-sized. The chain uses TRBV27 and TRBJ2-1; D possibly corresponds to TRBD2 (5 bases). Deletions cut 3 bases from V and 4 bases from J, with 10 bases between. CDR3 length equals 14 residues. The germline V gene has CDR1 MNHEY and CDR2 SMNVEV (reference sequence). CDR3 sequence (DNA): TGTGCCAGCAGTTTGTCCCTAGCATACAATGAGCAGTTCTTC. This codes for CASSLSLAYNEQFF.

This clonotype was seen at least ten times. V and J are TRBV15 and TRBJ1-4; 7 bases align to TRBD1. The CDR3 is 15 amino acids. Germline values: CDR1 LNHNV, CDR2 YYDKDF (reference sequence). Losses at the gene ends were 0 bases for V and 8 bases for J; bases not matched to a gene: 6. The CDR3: CATSRDPTGPEKLFF. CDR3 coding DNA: TGTGCCACCAGCAGAGATCCGACAGGGCCGGAAAAACTGTTTTTT.

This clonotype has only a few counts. Written as DNA, the CDR3 is TGTGCCAGCCAAAAGGGACAGGGTTTCCAGCCCCAGCATTTT. It translates to CASQKGQGFQPQHF. The chain is built from TRBV28 and TRBJ1-5, with 9 nucleotides matching TRBD1. Trimming removed 8 bases from V and 7 bases from J; junction bases left unmatched: 9. Germline lookup yields CDR1 MDHEN and CDR2 SYDVKM. The CDR3 sequence is 14 residues long.

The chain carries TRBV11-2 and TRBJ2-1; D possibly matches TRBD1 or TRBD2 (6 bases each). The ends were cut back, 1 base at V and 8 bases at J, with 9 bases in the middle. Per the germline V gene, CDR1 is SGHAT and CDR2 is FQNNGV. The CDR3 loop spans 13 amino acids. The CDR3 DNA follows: TGTGCCAGCAGCTTAGTGGGGGGCTATGAGCAGTTCTTC. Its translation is CASSLVGGYEQFF.

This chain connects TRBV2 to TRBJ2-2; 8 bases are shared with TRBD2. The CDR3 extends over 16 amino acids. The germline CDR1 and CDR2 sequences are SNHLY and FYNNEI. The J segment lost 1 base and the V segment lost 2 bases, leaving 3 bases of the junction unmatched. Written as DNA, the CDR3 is TGTGCCAGCAGTGAATTCGGGGGGGAGAACACCGGGGAGCTGTTTTTT. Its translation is CASSEFGGENTGELFF.

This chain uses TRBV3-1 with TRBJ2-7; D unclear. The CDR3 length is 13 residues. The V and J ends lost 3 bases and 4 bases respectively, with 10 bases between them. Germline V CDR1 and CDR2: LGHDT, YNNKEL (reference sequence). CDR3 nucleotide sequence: TGTGCCAGCAGCCACACGGGTTCTTACGAGCAGTACTTC. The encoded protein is CASSHTGSYEQYF.